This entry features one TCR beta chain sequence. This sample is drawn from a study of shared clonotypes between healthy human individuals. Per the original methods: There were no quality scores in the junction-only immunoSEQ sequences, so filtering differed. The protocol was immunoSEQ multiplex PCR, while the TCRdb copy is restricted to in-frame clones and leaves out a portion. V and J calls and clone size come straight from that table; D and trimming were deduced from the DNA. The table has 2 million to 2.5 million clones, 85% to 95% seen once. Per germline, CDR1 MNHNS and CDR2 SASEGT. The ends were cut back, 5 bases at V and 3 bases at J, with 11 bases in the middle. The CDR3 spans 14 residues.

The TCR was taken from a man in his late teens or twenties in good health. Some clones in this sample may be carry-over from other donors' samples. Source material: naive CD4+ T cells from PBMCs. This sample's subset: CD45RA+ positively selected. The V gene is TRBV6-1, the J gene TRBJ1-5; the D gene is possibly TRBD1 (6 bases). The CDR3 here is CASSSDRTNQPQHF. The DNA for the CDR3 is TGTGCCAGCAGTAGCGACAGGACCAATCAGCCCCAGCATTTT.